One and the same sample provided the 29 T cell receptor beta chains below, sequenced in a study of T-cell reconstitution after alpha-beta-depleted transplantation in children. It was with unique molecular identifiers that the TCRbeta library was prepared. One entry per CDR3 protein results from TCRdb running MiXCR on the PCR reads. The sample yields around 230,000 distinct CDR3 sequences, approximately 17% seen once. The sequencing used PBMCs, mostly from graft donor cells, collected 360 days after TCRalphabeta/CD19-depleted stem cell transplant. Source of these receptors: a male patient aged 2-15 years who had a stem cell transplant for acute lymphoblastic leukemia, so the T cells may come from the graft donor.

V and J are TRBV20-1 and TRBJ2-1; 8 positions match TRBD2. The V gene end was trimmed by 6 bases and the J gene end by 0 bases; junction bases not matched to a gene: 4. Per the germline V gene, CDR1 is DFQATT and CDR2 is SNEGSKA (reference sequence). The CDR3 consists of 14 residues. CDR3 residues: CSAVAGSSYNEQFF. The CDR3 nucleotides read TGCAGTGCCGTAGCGGGAAGCTCCTACAATGAGCAGTTCTTC.

This rearrangement joins TRBV2 to TRBJ1-2; D is ambiguous. CDR1 is SNHLY and CDR2 is FYNNEI in the germline V gene. CDR3 length: 10 residues. With 9 bases removed from V and 14 bases from J, the gap between germline ends came to 16 bases. CDR3 region: CARLDSGKTF. For the CDR3, the DNA is TGTGCCAGACTGGACTCCGGGAAGACCTTC.

This rearrangement joins TRBV19 to TRBJ2-2; no firm D call. Germline lookup yields CDR1 LNHDA and CDR2 SQIVND (reference sequence). Trimming pared 6 bases from V and 1 base from J, leaving 6 bases between. The CDR3 totals 13 residues. This chain's CDR3 is CASRGMNTGELFF. The CDR3 bases are TGTGCCAGTAGGGGCATGAACACCGGGGAGCTGTTTTTT.

The chain combines TRBV27 with TRBJ2-2; no clear D. The CDR3 covers 11 residues. Germline V gene data show CDR1 as MNHEY and CDR2 as SMNVEV (reference sequence). V gave up 7 bases and J gave up 5 bases, with 5 bases separating them. This chain's CDR3 is CASKRTGELFF. The CDR3 DNA reads TGTGCCAGCAAGAGAACCGGGGAGCTGTTTTTT.

This clonotype showed up many times. The chain carries TRBV29-1 and TRBJ2-1; D call uncertain. The CDR3 has 10 residues. Trimming took off 4 bases at V and 6 bases at J, with 4 bases between the two ends. The germline gives CDR1 SQVTM, CDR2 ANQGSEA. CDR3 sequence: CSVGGNEQFF. CDR3 DNA sequence: TGCAGCGTTGGGGGCAATGAGCAGTTCTTC.

The sample holds many counts of this clonotype. The V call is TRBV27, the J call TRBJ2-5, with 8 positions matching TRBD1. The germline V gene encodes CDR1 MNHEY and CDR2 SMNVEV (reference sequence). Trimming removed 5 bases from V and 2 bases from J; junction bases left unmatched: 10. CDR3 length equals 16 residues. The CDR3 DNA reads TGTGCCAGCAGTGCCTACAGGGGGGCCTTACAAGAGACCCAGTACTTC. Translated: CASSAYRGALQETQYF.

This clonotype was counted only a few times. This chain connects TRBV28 to TRBJ1-5; D not resolved. Germline V gene sequence: CDR1 MDHEN, CDR2 SYDVKM. The CDR3 spans 12 residues. The V end lost 7 bases, the J end lost 9 bases, and 13 bases lay between the germline ends. The CDR3 loop is CASNEGPRPQHF. In DNA form, the CDR3 reads TGTGCCAGCAATGAGGGTCCTCGGCCCCAGCATTTT. The variable domain in full, with the rest retrieved from reference TRBV28 and TRBJ1-5, is DVKVTQSSRYLVKRTGEKVFLECVQDMDHENMFWYRQDPGLGLRLIYFSYDVKMKEKGDIPEGYSVSREKKERFSLILESASTNQTSMYLCASNEGPRPQHFGDGTRLSIL.

V is TRBV3-1 and J is TRBJ2-7; D is ambiguous. CDR3 length: 13 residues. From germline, CDR1 is LGHDT and CDR2 YNNKEL (reference sequence). V was pared by 1 base and J by 4 bases, with 8 bases between. The CDR3 sequence is CASSQARRYEQYF. The CDR3 DNA follows: TGTGCCAGCAGCCAAGCTCGGCGATACGAGCAGTACTTC.

J is TRBJ2-2 and V is TRBV7-2, with 9 bases lining up with TRBD2. The junction had 15 bases not matched to a gene; V was cut back by 0 bases and J by 4 bases. CDR1 SGHTA and CDR2 FQGNSA come from the germline V gene. CDR3 size: 20 residues. In DNA form, the CDR3 reads TGTGCCAGCAGCTTAGCGCACTGGGCTAGCGGGATGTTGGGCACCGGGGAGCTGTTTTTT. Translation gives CASSLAHWASGMLGTGELFF. Based on the CDR3 plus reference TRBV7-2 and TRBJ2-2, the full variable domain is GAGVSQSPSNKVTEKGKDVELRCDPISGHTALYWYRQSLGQGLEFLIYFQGNSAPDKSGLPSDRFSAERTGGSVSTLTIQRTQQEDSAVYLCASSLAHWASGMLGTGELFFGEGSRLTVL.

The V and J genes are TRBV6-2 or TRBV6-3 and TRBJ2-7, with D perhaps matching TRBD2 (6 bases). V was pared by 6 bases and J by 3 bases, with 18 bases between. Looked up from germline, CDR1 is MNHEY and CDR2 is SVGEGT. This CDR3 has 15 amino acids. CDR3 coding DNA: TGTGCCAGCAGCTCTTCGGGGGTAGGGTTCTACGAGCAGTACTTC. It codes for CASSSSGVGFYEQYF.

This clonotype was counted between two and nine times. The chain couples TRBV20-1 to TRBJ2-7; weak D call: TRBD2 (6 bases). This CDR3 region has 13 residues. Germline V gene data show CDR1 as DFQATT and CDR2 as SNEGSKA (reference sequence). Trimming shortened V by 2 bases and J by 1 base, and 9 bases separated the two germline ends. The CDR3 sequence: CSARTGVSYEQYF. CDR3 DNA: TGCAGTGCTAGAACGGGAGTATCCTACGAGCAGTACTTC.

The chain carries TRBV7-2 and TRBJ1-2; D is undetermined. The CDR3 sequence is 17 residues long. The V end was cut by 0 bases, the J end by 8 bases, with 22 bases between. CDR1 SGHTA and CDR2 FQGNSA come from the germline V gene. CDR3 coding DNA: TGTGCCAGCAGCTTAGCTTCCGTGGGAGTCTCCTCCAGCGGCTACACCTTC. Its protein is CASSLASVGVSSSGYTF.

V gene TRBV6-1 combines with J gene TRBJ2-5; 10 bases line up with TRBD2. The CDR3 covers 15 residues. J lost 3 bases, V lost 7 bases, and 8 bases had no gene match. Looked up from germline, CDR1 is MNHNS and CDR2 is SASEGT. CDR3 sequence: CASTTSGGDEETQYF. As DNA, the CDR3 is TGTGCCAGCACTACCAGCGGGGGGGACGAAGAGACCCAGTACTTC.

The chain combines TRBV20-1 with TRBJ2-5; D may correspond to TRBD1 or TRBD2 (5 bases each). Germline V CDR1 and CDR2: DFQATT, SNEGSKA (reference sequence). The CDR3 contains 10 residues. CDR3 bases: TGCCGGGGCGAGGAGGAGACCCAGTACTTC. The encoded protein is CRGEEETQYF.

CDR3 sequence reads: CASSPRDRHSYEQYF. In DNA, the CDR3 is TGTGCCAGCTCACCACGGGACAGGCACTCCTACGAGCAGTACTTC. The chain carries TRBV18 and TRBJ2-7; 8 bases map to TRBD1. There are 15 residues in the CDR3. V lost 1 base to trimming and J lost 0 bases; unmatched junction nucleotides: 2. CDR1 is KGHSH, CDR2 LQKENI, per germline.

At least ten counts were recorded for this clonotype. This chain links TRBV12-3 or TRBV12-4 with TRBJ2-5; 12 bases fit TRBD2. CDR3 length: 17 amino acids. V gave up 6 bases and J gave up 5 bases; unmatched junction bases: 13. The CDR3 is CASSLLVLAGGQETQYF. The CDR3 nucleotides are TGTGCCAGCAGCCTTTTAGTCCTAGCGGGGGGGCAGGAGACCCAGTACTTC.

J is TRBJ2-7 and V is TRBV12-3 or TRBV12-4; TRBD1 aligns across 7 bases. This CDR3 is built from 15 residues. V shed 1 base, J shed 2 bases, and the junction held 5 bases outside the gene matches. CDR3 protein: CASSLVGDRTYEQYF. The CDR3 DNA reads TGTGCCAGCAGTTTAGTCGGGGACAGAACCTACGAGCAGTACTTC.

This clonotype appeared many times. The chain couples TRBV27 to TRBJ1-5, with D unresolved. The CDR3 sequence is 16 residues long. V was clipped by 5 bases and J by 5 bases, with 19 bases between them. From germline, CDR1 is MNHEY and CDR2 SMNVEV (reference sequence). CDR3 nucleotides: TGTGCCAGCAGTCCACTGTCTGCAGCACGCCATCAGCCCCAGCATTTT. This encodes CASSPLSAARHQPQHF.

This clonotype has just a few counts. The chain recombines TRBV10-1 with TRBJ2-7, with 8 bases matching TRBD1. The germline CDR1 and CDR2 sequences are WNHNN and SYGVQD (reference sequence). There are 14 residues in the CDR3. V gave up 2 bases and J gave up 2 bases; unmatched junction bases: 2. This chain's CDR3 is CASSEQGATYEQYF. The CDR3 coding sequence is TGCGCCAGCAGTGAGCAGGGGGCAACCTACGAGCAGTACTTC.

This chain's CDR3 is CASSLGTTPPYEQYF. The CDR3, as DNA: TGTGCCAGCAGTTTAGGTACAACCCCGCCCTACGAGCAGTACTTC. The rearrangement links TRBV12-3 or TRBV12-4 to TRBJ2-7; D is uncertain. V gave up 1 base and J gave up 2 bases, with 12 bases separating them. The CDR3 has 15 amino acids.

This clonotype was seen only a few times. This chain joins TRBV6-5 and TRBJ1-6; D remains ambiguous. The V gene's germline CDR1 is MNHEY and CDR2 SVGAGI. This CDR3 comprises 17 residues. Trimming took off 6 bases at V and 0 bases at J, with 15 bases between the two ends. The CDR3 here is CASRSLDASSYNSPLHF. Written as DNA, the CDR3 is TGTGCCAGCAGATCGCTGGACGCGAGCTCCTATAATTCACCCCTCCACTTT.

This clonotype was counted between two and nine times. This sequence joins TRBV5-1 and TRBJ2-1; 10 nucleotides line up with TRBD1. CDR3 length equals 16 residues. Trimming removed 2 bases from V and 2 bases from J; junction bases left unmatched: 4. Looked up from germline, CDR1 is SGHRS and CDR2 is YFSETQ. CDR3 in amino acids: CASSFATGGAYNEQFF. The CDR3 DNA reads TGCGCCAGCAGCTTCGCGACAGGGGGCGCCTACAATGAGCAGTTCTTC.

The rearrangement links TRBV11-2 to TRBJ2-6, with TRBD1 identical over 8 bases. The ends lost 5 bases at V and 0 bases at J; junction bases unmatched: 6. CDR1 and CDR2 from the germline V gene are SGHAT and FQNNGV. The CDR3 totals 17 residues. The CDR3 DNA follows: TGTGCCAGCAGCCCCCAGGGGGCCCTCTCTGGGGCCAACGTCCTGACTTTC. It translates to CASSPQGALSGANVLTF.

V usage is TRBV6-1 and J usage is TRBJ2-1; perhaps TRBD2 as D (5 bases). This CDR3 comprises 16 residues. The V gene's germline CDR1 is MNHNS and CDR2 SASEGT. The V end was cut by 2 bases, the J end by 9 bases, with 20 bases between. The CDR3 here is CASSESGLAGVSEQFF. As DNA, the CDR3 is TGTGCCAGCAGTGAATCGGGTTTAGCCGGGGTGAGTGAGCAGTTCTTC.

This clonotype appeared a single time. The chain combines TRBV20-1 with TRBJ2-5; D may be TRBD2 (5 bases). V was pared by 6 bases and J by 5 bases, with 10 bases between. Germline V gene sequence: CDR1 DFQATT, CDR2 SNEGSKA (reference sequence). The CDR3 is 11 residues long. The CDR3 nucleotides read TGCAGTGCCGGACTCGGGGAGACCCAGTACTTC. This codes for CSAGLGETQYF.

This clonotype was detected only a few times. The CDR3 region is CASSLRQGQVDEQYF. CDR3 nucleotides: TGCGCCAGCAGCTTAAGACAGGGTCAAGTTGACGAGCAGTACTTC. This chain links TRBV5-1 with TRBJ2-7; 7 bases agree with TRBD1. V trimming: 2 bases; J trimming: 5 bases; junction bases outside the gene matches: 10. Germline values: CDR1 SGHRS, CDR2 YFSETQ. This CDR3 region has 15 residues.

This clonotype was counted at least ten times. V gene TRBV12-3 or TRBV12-4 combines with J gene TRBJ2-7; 9 bases map to TRBD1. J was trimmed by 6 bases and V by 6 bases; bases with no gene match: 9. The CDR3 extends over 14 amino acids. In nucleotides, the CDR3 is TGTGCCAGCAGGACAGGGGGGGGAGGTGGCGAGCAGTACTTC. It yields the protein CASRTGGGGGEQYF.

The rearrangement joins TRBV11-2 to TRBJ2-2, with 13 bases aligning to TRBD2. The CDR3 length is 20 residues. The germline V gene encodes CDR1 SGHAT and CDR2 FQNNGV. The trim removed 5 bases at V and 0 bases at J, leaving 12 bases unmatched. The CDR3 DNA follows: TGTGCCAGCAGCCCGAGAGGACTAGCGGGGGTTATCTCGAACACCGGGGAGCTGTTTTTT. Its protein product is CASSPRGLAGVISNTGELFF.

This clonotype turned up a few times. J is TRBJ2-5 and V is TRBV5-1; D could derive from TRBD1 or TRBD2 (5 bases each). From germline, CDR1 is SGHRS and CDR2 YFSETQ. Trimming stripped 1 base from V and 3 bases from J, with 16 bases between. The CDR3 covers 16 residues. The CDR3, as DNA: TGCGCCAGCAGCTTGACTTACCGGGACCTCAAAGAGACCCAGTACTTC. This gives the protein CASSLTYRDLKETQYF.